The 2 T cell receptor beta chains reported below all come from one sample, sequenced in a study of early T cells in non-severe SARS-CoV-2 infection. TCRdb independently ran MiXCR on the 5' RACE reads; one entry per CDR3 protein. The sample yields 40,000 or so distinct CDR3 sequences, about 5% seen once. Sequences were obtained from whole blood. The receptors here all came from an adult who was a healthcare worker with PCR-confirmed SARS-CoV-2 infection or an uninfected control (not recorded which).

The chain uses TRBV12-3 or TRBV12-4 and TRBJ2-5; TRBD2 is a possible D gene (5 bases). The V and J ends lost 5 bases and 5 bases respectively, with 12 bases between them. This CDR3 is 13 amino acids long. CDR3 in amino acids: CASSPLRRETQYF. CDR3 sequence (DNA): TGTGCCAGCAGTCCTCTAAGGAGGGAGACCCAGTACTTC.

The chain recombines TRBV27 with TRBJ2-7; D might be TRBD1 or TRBD2, each matching 5 bases. Deletions cut 6 bases from V and 3 bases from J, with 18 bases between. The CDR3 runs 15 residues. CDR1 is MNHEY and CDR2 is SMNVEV in the germline V gene (reference sequence). Written as DNA, the CDR3 is TGTGCCAGCAGCCAGGGAAGGGACGTCGGCTACGAGCAGTACTTC. Its protein product is CASSQGRDVGYEQYF.